This paragraph reports one T cell receptor (beta chain). The antigen remains undetermined. The sample comes from a study of cytomegalovirus exposure and HLA in healthy donors. Study-level points and caveats: In an earlier analysis, most TCR beta V segments were productive about 87% or about 30% of the time.

The germline V and J ends were trimmed by 3 bases and 1 base, with 9 bases remaining between them. The CDR3 sequence is 14 residues long. Germline CDR1 reads SEHNR; CDR2 reads FQNEAQ (reference sequence). A multiplex PCR was run with 60 Vbeta primers and 13 Jbeta primers. Profiling relied on immunoSEQ multiplex PCR, and the TCRdb table lists in-frame clones only, not all of them. The sample includes 150,000 to 200,000 clones, around 84% of them seen just once. This receptor was taken from a woman aged 18 to 35 in good health and CMV-seronegative. J is TRBJ1-1 and V is TRBV7-9, with a weak D call TRBD1 (6 bases). Sample: PBMCs. The CDR3, as DNA: TGTGCCAGCAGCTTGGGGACATCGAACACTGAAGCTTTCTTT. Protein sequence: CASSLGTSNTEAFF.